This TCR beta chain was sequenced during a study of T cell responses to AZD1222 COVID-19 vaccine. Findings and caveats of the study: AZD1222 recipients seropositive at baseline numbered only six or seven. Most donors were white British and more were female, and clonal diversity was possibly underestimated. Unmutated variant regions are reportedly the target of nearly half of TCRs that are spike-specific.

On this clone itself: Its specificity is not known.

Data came from immunoSEQ multiplex PCR; TCRdb stores just in-frame clones and leaves some out. The data hold around 92,000 clones, with roughly 90% observed a single time. CDR1 and CDR2 (germline): ENHRY, SYGVKD. The V end was cut by 3 bases, the J end by 2 bases, with 13 bases between. The CDR3 loop spans 15 amino acids. V is TRBV10-3 and J is TRBJ1-2; TRBD1 is a possible D gene (5 bases). This TCR derives from an adult in good health. The specimen was peripheral blood, collected on day 0 of AZD1222 vaccination. This chain's CDR3 is CAISDSQGRNYGYTF. CDR3 in DNA: TGTGCCATCAGTGATAGTCAGGGAAGGAACTATGGCTACACCTTC.